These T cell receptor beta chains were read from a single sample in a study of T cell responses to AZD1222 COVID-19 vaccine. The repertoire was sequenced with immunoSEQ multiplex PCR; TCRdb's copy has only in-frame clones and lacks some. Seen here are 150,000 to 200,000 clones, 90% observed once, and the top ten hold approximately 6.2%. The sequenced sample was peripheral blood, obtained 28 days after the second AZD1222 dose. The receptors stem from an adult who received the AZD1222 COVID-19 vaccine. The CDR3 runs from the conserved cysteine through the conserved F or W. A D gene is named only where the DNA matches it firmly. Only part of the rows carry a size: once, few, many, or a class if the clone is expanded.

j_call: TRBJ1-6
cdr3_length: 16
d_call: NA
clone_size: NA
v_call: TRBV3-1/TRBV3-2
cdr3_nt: TGTGCCAGCAGCCAATTAGGGGCTGGTGGTAATTCACCCCTCCACTTT
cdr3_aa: CASSQLGAGGNSPLHF

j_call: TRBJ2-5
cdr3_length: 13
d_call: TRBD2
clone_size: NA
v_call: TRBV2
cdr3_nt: TGTGCCAGCACTGCCGGGGGGAGAGAGACCCAGTACTTC
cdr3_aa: CASTAGGRETQYF

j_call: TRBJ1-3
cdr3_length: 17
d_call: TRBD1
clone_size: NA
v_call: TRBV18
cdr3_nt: TGTGCCAGCTCACCAAGGGACAGTCGGAGCTCTGGAAACACCATATATTTT
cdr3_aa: CASSPRDSRSSGNTIYF

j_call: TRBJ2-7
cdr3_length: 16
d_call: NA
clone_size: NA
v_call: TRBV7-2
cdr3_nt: TGTGCCAGCAGCTATAATGACAGCCCCGGAGGCTACGAGCAGTACTTC
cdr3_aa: CASSYNDSPGGYEQYF

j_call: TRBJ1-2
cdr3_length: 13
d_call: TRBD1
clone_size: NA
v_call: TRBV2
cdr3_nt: TGTGCCAGCAGCCCAGCAGGGGGCGATGGCTACACCTTC
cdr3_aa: CASSPAGGDGYTF

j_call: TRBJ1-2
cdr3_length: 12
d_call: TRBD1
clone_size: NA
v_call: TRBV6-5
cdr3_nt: TGTGCCAGCAGGACAGGGACCTATGGCTACACCTTC
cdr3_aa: CASRTGTYGYTF

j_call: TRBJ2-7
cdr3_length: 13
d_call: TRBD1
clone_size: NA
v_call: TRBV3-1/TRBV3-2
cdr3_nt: TGTGCCAGCAGAAGGACAGGGATCTACGAGCAGTACTTC
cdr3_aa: CASRRTGIYEQYF

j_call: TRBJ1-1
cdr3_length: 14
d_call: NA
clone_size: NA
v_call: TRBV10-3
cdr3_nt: TGTGCCATCAGTGAGCAAGGGTTGGGCACTGAAGCTTTCTTT
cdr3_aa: CAISEQGLGTEAFF

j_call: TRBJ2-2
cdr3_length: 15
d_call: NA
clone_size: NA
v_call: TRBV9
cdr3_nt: TGTGCCAGCAGCGTAGTTGGGGTAGGCACCGGGGAGCTGTTTTTT
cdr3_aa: CASSVVGVGTGELFF

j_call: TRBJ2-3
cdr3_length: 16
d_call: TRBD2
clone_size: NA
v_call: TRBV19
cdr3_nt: TGTGCCAGTAGTAAGGCGCTAGCGGGAGGGAGTGATACGCAGTATTTT
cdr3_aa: CASSKALAGGSDTQYF

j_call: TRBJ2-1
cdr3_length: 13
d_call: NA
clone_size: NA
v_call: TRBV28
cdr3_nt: TGTGCCAGCAGTGGGGACAACTACAATGAGCAGTTCTTC
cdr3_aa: CASSGDNYNEQFF

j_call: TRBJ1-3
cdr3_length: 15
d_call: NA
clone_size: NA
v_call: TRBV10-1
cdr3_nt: TGCGCCAGCAGTGACTGGACAGCGCCTGGAAACACCATATATTTT
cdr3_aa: CASSDWTAPGNTIYF

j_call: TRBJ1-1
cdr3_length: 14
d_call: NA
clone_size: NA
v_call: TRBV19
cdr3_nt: TGTGCCTCGGCGGCCCGAGAGAGAAACACTGAAGCTTTCTTT
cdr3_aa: CASAARERNTEAFF

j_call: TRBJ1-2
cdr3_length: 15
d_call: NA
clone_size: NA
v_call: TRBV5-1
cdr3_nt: TGCGCCAGCAGCCCCCAGTCGGGGCCGTTGTATGGCTACACCTTC
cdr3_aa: CASSPQSGPLYGYTF

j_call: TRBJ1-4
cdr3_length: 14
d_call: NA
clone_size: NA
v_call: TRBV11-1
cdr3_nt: TGTGCCAGCAGCCATGGACAGTTTAATGAAAAACTGTTTTTT
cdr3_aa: CASSHGQFNEKLFF

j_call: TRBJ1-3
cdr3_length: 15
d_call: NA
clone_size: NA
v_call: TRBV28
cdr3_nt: TGTGCCAGCAGTTTAGGGAGTGGCTCTGGAAACACCATATATTTT
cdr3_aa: CASSLGSGSGNTIYF

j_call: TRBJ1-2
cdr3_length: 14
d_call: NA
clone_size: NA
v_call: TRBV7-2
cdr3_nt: TGTGCCAGCAGCTTAAAATCGTTGATCTATGGCTACACCTTC
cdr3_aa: CASSLKSLIYGYTF

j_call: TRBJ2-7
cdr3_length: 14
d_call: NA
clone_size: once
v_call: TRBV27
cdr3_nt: TGTGCCAGCAGTCCGGGTGGAAGCTCCTACGAGCAGTACTTC
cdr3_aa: CASSPGGSSYEQYF

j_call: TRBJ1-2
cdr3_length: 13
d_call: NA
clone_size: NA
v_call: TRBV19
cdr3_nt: TGTGCCAGTAGTATACTTCCGGCGGGGGGCTACACCTTC
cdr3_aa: CASSILPAGGYTF

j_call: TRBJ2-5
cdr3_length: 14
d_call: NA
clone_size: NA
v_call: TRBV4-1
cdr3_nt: TGCGCCAGCAGCCAAGGAAGGGACCAAGAGACCCAGTACTTC
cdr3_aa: CASSQGRDQETQYF

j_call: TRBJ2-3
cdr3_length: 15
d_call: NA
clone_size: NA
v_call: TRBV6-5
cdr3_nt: TGTGCCAGCAGTTACTCGTACAGCGGCACAGATACGCAGTATTTT
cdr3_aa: CASSYSYSGTDTQYF

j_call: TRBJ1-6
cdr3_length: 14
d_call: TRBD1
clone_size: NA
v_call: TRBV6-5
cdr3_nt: TGTGCCACCGAGACAGGGCTAGTCGATTCACCCCTCCACTTT
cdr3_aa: CATETGLVDSPLHF

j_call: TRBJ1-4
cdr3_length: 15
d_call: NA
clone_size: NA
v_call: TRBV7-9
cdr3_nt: TGTGCCAGCAGCCCCTACAAGTCAACTAATGAAAAACTGTTTTTT
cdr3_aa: CASSPYKSTNEKLFF

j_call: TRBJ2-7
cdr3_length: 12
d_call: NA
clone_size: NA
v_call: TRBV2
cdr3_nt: TGTGCCAGCAGTGAAGCGCGCAGGGAGCAGTACTTC
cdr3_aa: CASSEARREQYF

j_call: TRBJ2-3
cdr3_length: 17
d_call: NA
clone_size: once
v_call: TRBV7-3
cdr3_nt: TGTGCCAGCAGCTTAACGAGGGGAGGTGGGGGCGCAGATACGCAGTATTTT
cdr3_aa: CASSLTRGGGGADTQYF

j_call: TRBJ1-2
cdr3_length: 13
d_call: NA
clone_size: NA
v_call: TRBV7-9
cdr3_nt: TGTGCCAGCAGCTTAGAGACGGGGCGCGGCTACACCTTC
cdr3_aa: CASSLETGRGYTF

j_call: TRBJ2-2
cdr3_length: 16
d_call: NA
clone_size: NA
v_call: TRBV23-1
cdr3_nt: TGCGCCAGAAGCACCCGGGCCGATCGCGACACCGGGGAGCTGTTTTTT
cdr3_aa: CARSTRADRDTGELFF

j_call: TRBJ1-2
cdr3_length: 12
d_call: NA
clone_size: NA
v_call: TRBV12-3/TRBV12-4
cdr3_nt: TGTGCCAGCAGTGGGGCAGGAGGGAGCTACACCTTC
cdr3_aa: CASSGAGGSYTF

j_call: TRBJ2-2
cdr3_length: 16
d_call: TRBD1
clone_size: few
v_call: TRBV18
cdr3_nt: TGTGCCAGCTCACCACCGACAGGGGGAAACACCGGGGAGCTGTTTTTT
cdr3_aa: CASSPPTGGNTGELFF

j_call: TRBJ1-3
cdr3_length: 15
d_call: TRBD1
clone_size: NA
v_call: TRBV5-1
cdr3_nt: TGCGCCAGCAGCTTGGGACAGGGAGCAGGAAACACCATATATTTT
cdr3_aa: CASSLGQGAGNTIYF

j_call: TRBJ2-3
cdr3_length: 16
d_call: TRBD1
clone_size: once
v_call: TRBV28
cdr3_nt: TGTGCCAGCAGTTCCCAACAGGGGAAAGAGGGAGATACGCAGTATTTT
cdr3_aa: CASSSQQGKEGDTQYF

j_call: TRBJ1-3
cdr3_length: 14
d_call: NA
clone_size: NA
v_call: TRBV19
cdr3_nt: TGTGCAGCACGCGAGCGGCAGGGAGGAAACACCATATATTTT
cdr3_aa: CAARERQGGNTIYF

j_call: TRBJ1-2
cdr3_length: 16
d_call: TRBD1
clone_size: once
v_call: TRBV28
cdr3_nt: TGTGCCAGCAGTTTCCAAGGACAGGCCCTCGGCTATGGCTACACCTTC
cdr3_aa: CASSFQGQALGYGYTF

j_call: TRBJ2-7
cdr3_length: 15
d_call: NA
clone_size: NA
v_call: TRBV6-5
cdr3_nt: TGTGCCAGCAGTTACTCCAGCGGAGGCAATTACGAGCAGTACTTC
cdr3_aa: CASSYSSGGNYEQYF

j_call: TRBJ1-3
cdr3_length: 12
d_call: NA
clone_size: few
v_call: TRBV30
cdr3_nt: TGTGCCTATGTGAGCTCTGGAAACACCATATATTTT
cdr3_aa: CAYVSSGNTIYF

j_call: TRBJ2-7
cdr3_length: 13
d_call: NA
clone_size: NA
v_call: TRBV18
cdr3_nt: TGTGCCAGCTCCCCCACCGGGTCCTACGAGCAGTACTTC
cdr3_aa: CASSPTGSYEQYF

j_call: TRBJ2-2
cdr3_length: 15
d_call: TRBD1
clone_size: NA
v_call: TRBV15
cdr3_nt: TGTGCCACCAGCAGAGATCGACAGGGGGCCGGGGAGCTGTTTTTT
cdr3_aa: CATSRDRQGAGELFF

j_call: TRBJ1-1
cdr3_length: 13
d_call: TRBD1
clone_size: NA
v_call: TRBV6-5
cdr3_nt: TGTGCCAGCAGGAGACAGGGGGGGGCTGAAGCTTTCTTT
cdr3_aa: CASRRQGGAEAFF

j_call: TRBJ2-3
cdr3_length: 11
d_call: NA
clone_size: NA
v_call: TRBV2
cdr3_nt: TGTGCCAGCACGGGAGCAGATACGCAGTATTTT
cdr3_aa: CASTGADTQYF

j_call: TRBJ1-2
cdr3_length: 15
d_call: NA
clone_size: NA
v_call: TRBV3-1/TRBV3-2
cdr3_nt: TGTGCCAGCAGCCAAGTTAGTGGATCAAACTATGGCTACACCTTC
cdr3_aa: CASSQVSGSNYGYTF

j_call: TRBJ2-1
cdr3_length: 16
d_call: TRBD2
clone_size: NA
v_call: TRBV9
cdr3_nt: TGTGCCAGCAGCCCCCGTAGCGGGAGTAGCTACAATGAGCAGTTCTTC
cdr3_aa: CASSPRSGSSYNEQFF

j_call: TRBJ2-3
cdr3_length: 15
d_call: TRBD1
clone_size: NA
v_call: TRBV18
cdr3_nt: TGTGCCAGCTCACCAGGGCAGGGGGGCACAGATACGCAGTATTTT
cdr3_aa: CASSPGQGGTDTQYF

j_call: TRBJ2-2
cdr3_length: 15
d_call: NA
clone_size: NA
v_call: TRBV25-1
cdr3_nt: TGTGCCAGCACCGCGTCCCAGGTGAACACCGGGGAGCTGTTTTTT
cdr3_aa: CASTASQVNTGELFF

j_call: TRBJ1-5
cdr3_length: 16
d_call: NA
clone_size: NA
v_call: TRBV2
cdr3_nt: TGTGCCAGCAGTGAAAGAAGGGGGGCTGGCAATCAGCCCCAGCATTTT
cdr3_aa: CASSERRGAGNQPQHF

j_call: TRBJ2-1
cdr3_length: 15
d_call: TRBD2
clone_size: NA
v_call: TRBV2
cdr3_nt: TGTGCCAGCAGGGTTAGACTAGCGGGAATGAATGAGCAGTTCTTC
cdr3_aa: CASRVRLAGMNEQFF